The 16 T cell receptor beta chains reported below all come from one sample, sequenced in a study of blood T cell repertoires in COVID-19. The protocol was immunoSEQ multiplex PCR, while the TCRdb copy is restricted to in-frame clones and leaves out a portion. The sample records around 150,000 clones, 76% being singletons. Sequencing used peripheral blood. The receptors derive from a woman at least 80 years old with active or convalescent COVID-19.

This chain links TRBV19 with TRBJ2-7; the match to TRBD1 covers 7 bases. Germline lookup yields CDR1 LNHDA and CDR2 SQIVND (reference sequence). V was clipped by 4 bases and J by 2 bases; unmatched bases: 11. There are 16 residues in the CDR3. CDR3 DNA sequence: TGTGCCAGTAGTACTGCCACAGGGGATTCAACCTACGAGCAGTACTTC. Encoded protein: CASSTATGDSTYEQYF.

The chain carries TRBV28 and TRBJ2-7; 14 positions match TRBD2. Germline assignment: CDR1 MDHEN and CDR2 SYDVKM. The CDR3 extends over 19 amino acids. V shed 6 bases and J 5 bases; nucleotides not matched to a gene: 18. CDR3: CASSQLPGLAGVRMNEQYF. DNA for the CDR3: TGTGCCAGCAGCCAACTGCCGGGACTAGCGGGGGTGCGAATGAACGAGCAGTACTTC.

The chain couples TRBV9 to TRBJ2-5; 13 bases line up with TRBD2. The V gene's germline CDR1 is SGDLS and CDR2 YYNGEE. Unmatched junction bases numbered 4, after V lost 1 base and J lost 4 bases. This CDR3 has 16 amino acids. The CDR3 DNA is TGTGCCAGCAGCGTAACTAGCGGGGGGGTCGCAGAGACCCAGTACTTC. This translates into CASSVTSGGVAETQYF. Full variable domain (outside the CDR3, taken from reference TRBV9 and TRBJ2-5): DSGVTQTPKHLITATGQRVTLRCSPRSGDLSVYWYQQSLDQGLQFLIQYYNGEERAKGNILERFSAQQFPDLHSELNLSSLELGDSALYFCASSVTSGGVAETQYFGPGTRLLVL.

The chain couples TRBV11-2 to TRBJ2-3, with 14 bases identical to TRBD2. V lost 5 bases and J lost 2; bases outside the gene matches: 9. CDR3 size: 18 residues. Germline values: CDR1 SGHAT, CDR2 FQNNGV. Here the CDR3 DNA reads TGTGCCAGCAGCCCTGGGACTAGCGGGGGATACTACACAGATACGCAGTATTTT. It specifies CASSPGTSGGYYTDTQYF.

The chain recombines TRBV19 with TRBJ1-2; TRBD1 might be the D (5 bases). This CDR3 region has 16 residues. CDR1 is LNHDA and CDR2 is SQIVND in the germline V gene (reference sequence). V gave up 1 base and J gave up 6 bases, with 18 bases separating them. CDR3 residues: CASSIAHKRGADGYTF. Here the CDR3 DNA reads TGTGCCAGTAGTATAGCTCACAAGCGGGGCGCGGATGGCTACACCTTC.

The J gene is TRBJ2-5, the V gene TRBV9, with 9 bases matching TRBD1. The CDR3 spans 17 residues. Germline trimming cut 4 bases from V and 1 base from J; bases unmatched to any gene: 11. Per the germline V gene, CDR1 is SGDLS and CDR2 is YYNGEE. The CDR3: CASSLTPRDRAQETQYF. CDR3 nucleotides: TGTGCCAGCAGCCTTACACCGAGGGACAGGGCCCAAGAGACCCAGTACTTC.

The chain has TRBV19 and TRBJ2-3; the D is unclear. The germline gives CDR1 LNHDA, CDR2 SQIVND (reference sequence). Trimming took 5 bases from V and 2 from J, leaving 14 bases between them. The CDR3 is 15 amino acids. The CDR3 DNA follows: TGTGCCAGTAGTCCCGGAGAAATTATCACAGATACGCAGTATTTT. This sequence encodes CASSPGEIITDTQYF.

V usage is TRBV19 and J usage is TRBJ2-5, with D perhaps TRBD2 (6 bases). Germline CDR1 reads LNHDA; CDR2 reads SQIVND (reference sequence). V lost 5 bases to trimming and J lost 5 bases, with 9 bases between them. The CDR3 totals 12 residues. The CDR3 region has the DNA TGTGCCAGTAGTGAAGGGAGGGAGACCCAGTACTTC. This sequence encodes CASSEGRETQYF. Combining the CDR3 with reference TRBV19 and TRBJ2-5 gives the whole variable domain DGGITQSPKYLFRKEGQNVTLSCEQNLNHDAMYWYRQDPGQGLRLIYYSQIVNDFQKGDIAEGYSVSREKKESFPLTVTSAQKNPTAFYLCASSEGRETQYFGPGTRLLVL.

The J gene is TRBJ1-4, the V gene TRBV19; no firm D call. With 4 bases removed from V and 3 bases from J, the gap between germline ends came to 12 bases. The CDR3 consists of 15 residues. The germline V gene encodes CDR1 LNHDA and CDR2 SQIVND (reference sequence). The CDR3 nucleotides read TGTGCCAGTAGTACCAAGAGTTTAGCTAATGAAAAACTGTTTTTT. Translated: CASSTKSLANEKLFF.

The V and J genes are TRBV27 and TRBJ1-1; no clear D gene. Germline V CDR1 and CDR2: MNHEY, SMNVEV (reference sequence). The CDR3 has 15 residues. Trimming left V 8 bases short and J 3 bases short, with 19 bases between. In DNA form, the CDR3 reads TGTGCCAGCGTCCCGGCCGGGAGACATGACACTGAAGCTTTCTTT. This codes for CASVPAGRHDTEAFF.

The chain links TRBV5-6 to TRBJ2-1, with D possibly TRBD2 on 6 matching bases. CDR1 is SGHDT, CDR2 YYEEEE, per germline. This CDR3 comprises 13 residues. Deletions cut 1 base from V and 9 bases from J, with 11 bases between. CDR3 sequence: CASSLNRGGEQFF. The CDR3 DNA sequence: TGTGCCAGCAGCTTGAATCGGGGAGGTGAGCAGTTCTTC.

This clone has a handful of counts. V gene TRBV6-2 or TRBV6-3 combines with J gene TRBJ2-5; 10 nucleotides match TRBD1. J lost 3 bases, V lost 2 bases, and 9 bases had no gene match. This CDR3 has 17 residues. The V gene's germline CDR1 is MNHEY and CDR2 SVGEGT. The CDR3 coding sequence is TGTGCCAGCAGTTACCTTCTGGGACAGGGGCAAAAAGAGACCCAGTACTTC. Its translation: CASSYLLGQGQKETQYF.

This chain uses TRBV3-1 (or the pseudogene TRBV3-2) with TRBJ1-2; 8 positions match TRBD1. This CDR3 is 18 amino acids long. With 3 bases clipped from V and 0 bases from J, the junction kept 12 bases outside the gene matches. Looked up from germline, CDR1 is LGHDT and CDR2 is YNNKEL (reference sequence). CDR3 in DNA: TGTGCCAGCAGCCATAGGGGACAGGTTCTCTCGACTAACTATGGCTACACCTTC. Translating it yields CASSHRGQVLSTNYGYTF.

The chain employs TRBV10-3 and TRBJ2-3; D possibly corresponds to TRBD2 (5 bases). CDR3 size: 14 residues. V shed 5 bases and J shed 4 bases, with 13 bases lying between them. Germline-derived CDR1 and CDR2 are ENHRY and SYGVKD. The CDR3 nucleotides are TGTGCCATCAGTTCCGGGATTCCGTCAGATACGCAGTATTTT. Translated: CAISSGIPSDTQYF.

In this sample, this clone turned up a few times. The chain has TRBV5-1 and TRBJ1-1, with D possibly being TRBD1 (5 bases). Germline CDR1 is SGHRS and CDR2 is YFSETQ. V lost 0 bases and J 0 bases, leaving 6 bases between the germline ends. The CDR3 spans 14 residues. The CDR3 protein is CASSLEQVNTEAFF. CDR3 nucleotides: TGCGCCAGCAGCTTGGAACAGGTGAACACTGAAGCTTTCTTT.

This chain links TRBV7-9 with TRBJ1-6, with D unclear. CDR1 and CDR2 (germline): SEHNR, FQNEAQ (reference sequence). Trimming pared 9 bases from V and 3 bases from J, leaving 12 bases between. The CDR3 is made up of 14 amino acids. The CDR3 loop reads CARPRYFYNSPLHF. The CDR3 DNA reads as TGTGCCAGACCGAGGTATTTCTATAATTCACCCCTCCACTTT.